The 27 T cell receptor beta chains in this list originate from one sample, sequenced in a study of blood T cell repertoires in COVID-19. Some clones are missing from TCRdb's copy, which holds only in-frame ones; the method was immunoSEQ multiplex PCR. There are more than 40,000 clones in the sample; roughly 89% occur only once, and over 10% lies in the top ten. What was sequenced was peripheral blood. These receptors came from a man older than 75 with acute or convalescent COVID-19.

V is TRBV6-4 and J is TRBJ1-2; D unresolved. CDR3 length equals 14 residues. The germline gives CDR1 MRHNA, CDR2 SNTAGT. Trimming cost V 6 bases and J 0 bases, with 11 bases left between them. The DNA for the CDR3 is TGTGCCAGCAGCGCACAGCCCGCTAACTATGGCTACACCTTC. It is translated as CASSAQPANYGYTF.

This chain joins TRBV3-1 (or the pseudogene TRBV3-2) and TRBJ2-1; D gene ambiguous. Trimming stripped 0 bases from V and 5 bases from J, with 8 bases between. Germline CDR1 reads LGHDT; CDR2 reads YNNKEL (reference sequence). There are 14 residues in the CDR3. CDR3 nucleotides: TGTGCCAGCAGCCAAGAGAACTACAACAATGAGCAGTTCTTC. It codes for CASSQENYNNEQFF.

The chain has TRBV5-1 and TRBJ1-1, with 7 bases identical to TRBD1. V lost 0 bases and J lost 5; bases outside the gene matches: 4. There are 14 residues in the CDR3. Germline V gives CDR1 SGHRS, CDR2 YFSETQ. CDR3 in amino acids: CASSLGQGETEAFF. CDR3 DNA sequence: TGCGCCAGCAGCTTGGGACAGGGCGAGACTGAAGCTTTCTTT.

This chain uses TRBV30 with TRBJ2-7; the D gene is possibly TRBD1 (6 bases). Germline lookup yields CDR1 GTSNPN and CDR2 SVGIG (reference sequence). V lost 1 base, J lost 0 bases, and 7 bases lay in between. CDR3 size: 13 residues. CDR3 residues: CAWSGDISYEQYF. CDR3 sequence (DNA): TGTGCCTGGAGTGGGGACATCTCCTACGAGCAGTACTTC.

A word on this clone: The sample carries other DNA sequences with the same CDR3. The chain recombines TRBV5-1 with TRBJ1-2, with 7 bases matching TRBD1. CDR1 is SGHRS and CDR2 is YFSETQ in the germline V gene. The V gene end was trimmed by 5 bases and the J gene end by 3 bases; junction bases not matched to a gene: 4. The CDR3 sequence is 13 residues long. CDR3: CASSLTGDYGYTF. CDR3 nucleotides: TGCGCCAGCAGTCTTACAGGGGACTATGGCTACACCTTC. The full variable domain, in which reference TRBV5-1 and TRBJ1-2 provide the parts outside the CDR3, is KAGVTQTPRYLIKTRGQQVTLSCSPISGHRSVSWYQQTPGQGLQFLFEYFSETQRNKGNFPGRFSGRQFSNSRSEMNVSTLELGDSALYLCASSLTGDYGYTFGSGTRLTVV.

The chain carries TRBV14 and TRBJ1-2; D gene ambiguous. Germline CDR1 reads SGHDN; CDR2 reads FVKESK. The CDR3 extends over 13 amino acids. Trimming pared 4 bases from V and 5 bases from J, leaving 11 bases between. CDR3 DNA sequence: TGTGCCAGCAGCCCTACATCGGGTTATGGCTACACCTTC. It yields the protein CASSPTSGYGYTF.

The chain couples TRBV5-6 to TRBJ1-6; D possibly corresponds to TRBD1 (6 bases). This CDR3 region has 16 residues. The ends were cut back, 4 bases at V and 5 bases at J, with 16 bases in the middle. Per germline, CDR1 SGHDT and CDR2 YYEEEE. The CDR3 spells CASSPGQGRNNSPLHF. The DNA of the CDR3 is TGTGCCAGCAGCCCGGGGCAGGGGCGAAATAATTCACCCCTCCACTTT.

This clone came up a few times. For the CDR3, the DNA is TGTGCCAGCAGCTTGGACAGGGGGCTCACAGATACGCAGTATTTT. Translated, it gives CASSLDRGLTDTQYF. The rearrangement links TRBV5-4 to TRBJ2-3; 9 nucleotides match TRBD1. The CDR3 length is 15 residues. The V segment lost 0 bases and the J segment 2 bases; nucleotides outside the gene matches: 1. Germline assignment: CDR1 SGHNT and CDR2 YYREEE (reference sequence).

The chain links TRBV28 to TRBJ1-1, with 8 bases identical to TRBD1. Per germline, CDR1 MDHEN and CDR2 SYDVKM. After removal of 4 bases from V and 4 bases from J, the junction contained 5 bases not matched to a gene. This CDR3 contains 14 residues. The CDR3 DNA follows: TGTGCCAGCAGTTCGACAGGGGAGGGCACTGAAGCTTTCTTT. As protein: CASSSTGEGTEAFF. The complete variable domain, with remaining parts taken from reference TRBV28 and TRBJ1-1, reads DVKVTQSSRYLVKRTGEKVFLECVQDMDHENMFWYRQDPGLGLRLIYFSYDVKMKEKGDIPEGYSVSREKKERFSLILESASTNQTSMYLCASSSTGEGTEAFFGQGTRLTVV.

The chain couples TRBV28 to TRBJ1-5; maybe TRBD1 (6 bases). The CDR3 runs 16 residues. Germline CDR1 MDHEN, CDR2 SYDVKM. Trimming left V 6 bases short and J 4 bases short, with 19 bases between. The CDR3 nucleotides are TGTGCCAGCAGCGACAGGATACTCCACCTTAATCAGCCCCAGCATTTT. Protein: CASSDRILHLNQPQHF.

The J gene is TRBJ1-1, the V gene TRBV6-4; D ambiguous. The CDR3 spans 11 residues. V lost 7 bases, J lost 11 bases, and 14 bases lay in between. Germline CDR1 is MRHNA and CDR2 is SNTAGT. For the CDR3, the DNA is TGTGCCAGCAATCCCATCGGAGAGGCTTTCTTT. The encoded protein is CASNPIGEAFF.

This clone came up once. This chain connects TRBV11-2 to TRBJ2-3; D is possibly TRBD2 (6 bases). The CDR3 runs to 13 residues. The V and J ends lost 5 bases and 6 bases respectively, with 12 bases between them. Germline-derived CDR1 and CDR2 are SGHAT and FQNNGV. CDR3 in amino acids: CASSTGRHDTQYF. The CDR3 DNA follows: TGTGCCAGCAGCACGGGGAGGCACGATACGCAGTATTTT.

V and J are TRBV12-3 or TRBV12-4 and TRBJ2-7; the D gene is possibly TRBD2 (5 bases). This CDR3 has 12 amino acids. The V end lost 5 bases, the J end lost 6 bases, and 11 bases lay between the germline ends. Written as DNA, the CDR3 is TGTGCCAGCAGTACCGGGAACCGCGAGCAGTACTTC. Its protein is CASSTGNREQYF.

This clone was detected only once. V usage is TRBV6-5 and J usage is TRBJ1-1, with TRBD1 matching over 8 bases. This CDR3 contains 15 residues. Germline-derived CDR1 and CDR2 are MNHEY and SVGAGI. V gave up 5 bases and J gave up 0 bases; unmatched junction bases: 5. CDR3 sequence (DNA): TGTGCCAGCAGTCGACAGGGGAACATGAACACTGAAGCTTTCTTT. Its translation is CASSRQGNMNTEAFF.

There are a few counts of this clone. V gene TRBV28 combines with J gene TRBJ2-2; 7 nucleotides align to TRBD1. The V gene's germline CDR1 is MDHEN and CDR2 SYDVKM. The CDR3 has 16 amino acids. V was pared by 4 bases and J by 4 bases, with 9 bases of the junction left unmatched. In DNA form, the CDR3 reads TGTGCCAGCAGTTACTGGGACAGCCGCGTCACCGGGGAGCTGTTTTTT. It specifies CASSYWDSRVTGELFF.

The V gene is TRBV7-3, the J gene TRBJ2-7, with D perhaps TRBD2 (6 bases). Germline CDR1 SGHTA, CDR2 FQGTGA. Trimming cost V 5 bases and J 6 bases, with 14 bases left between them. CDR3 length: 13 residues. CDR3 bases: TGTGCCAGCAGCCTAGGACTACTTCGCGAGCAGTACTTC. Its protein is CASSLGLLREQYF.

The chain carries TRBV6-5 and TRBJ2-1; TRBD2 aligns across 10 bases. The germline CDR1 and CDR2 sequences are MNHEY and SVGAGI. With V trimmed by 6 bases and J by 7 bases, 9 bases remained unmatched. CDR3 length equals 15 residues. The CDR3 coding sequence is TGTGCCAGCAGACCCACTAGCGGGGTAGGGAATGAGCAGTTCTTC. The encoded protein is CASRPTSGVGNEQFF.

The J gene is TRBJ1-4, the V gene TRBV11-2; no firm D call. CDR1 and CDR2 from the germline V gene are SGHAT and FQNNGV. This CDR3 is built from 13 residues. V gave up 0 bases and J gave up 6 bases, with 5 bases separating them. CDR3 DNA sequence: TGTGCCAGCAGCTTAGATCGGGATGAAAAACTGTTTTTT. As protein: CASSLDRDEKLFF.

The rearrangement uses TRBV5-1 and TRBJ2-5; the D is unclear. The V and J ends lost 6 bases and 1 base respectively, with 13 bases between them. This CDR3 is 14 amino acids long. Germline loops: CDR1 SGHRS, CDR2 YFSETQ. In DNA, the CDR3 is TGCGCCAGCACACCCCGAGGCCCCCAAGAGACCCAGTACTTC. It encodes CASTPRGPQETQYF.

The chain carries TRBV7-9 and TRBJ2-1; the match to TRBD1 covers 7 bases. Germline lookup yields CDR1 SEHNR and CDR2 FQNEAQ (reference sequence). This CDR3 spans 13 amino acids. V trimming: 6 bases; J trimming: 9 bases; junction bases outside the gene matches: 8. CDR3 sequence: CASRYTGAGEQFF. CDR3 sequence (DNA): TGTGCCAGCAGGTACACAGGGGCCGGTGAGCAGTTCTTC.

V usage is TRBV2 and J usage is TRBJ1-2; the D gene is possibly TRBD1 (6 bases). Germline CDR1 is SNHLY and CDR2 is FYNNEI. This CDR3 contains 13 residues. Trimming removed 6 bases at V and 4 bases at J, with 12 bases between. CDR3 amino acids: CASSTGWGYGYTF. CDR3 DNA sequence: TGTGCCAGCAGCACAGGGTGGGGCTATGGCTACACCTTC.

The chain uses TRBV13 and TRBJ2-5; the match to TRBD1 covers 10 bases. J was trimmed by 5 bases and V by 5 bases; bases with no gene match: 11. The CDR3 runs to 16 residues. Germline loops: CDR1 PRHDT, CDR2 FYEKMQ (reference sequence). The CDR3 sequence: CASSRGTGTGAETQYF. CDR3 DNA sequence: TGTGCCAGCAGCCGCGGTACCGGGACAGGGGCGGAGACCCAGTACTTC.

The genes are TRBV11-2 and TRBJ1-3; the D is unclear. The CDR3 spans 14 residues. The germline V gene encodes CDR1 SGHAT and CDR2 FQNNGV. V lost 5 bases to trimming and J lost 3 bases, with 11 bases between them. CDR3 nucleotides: TGTGCCAGCAGCCCCCTAGGAGGTGGAAACACCATATATTTT. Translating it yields CASSPLGGGNTIYF.

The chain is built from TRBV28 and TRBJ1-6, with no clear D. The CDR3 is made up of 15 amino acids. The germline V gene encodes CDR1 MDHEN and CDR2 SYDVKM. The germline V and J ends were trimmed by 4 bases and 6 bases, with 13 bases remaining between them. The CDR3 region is CASSSPSGANSPLHF. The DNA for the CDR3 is TGTGCCAGCAGTTCCCCCAGCGGAGCTAATTCACCCCTCCACTTT.

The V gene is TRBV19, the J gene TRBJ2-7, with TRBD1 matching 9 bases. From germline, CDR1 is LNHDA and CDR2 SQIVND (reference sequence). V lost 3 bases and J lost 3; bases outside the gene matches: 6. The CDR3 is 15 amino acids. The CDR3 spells CASSIRGTGNYEQYF. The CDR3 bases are TGTGCCAGTAGTATCCGCGGGACAGGGAACTACGAGCAGTACTTC.

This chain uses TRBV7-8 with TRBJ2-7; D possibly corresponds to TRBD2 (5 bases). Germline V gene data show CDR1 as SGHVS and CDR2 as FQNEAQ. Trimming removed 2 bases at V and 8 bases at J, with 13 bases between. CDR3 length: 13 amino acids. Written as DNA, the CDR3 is TGTGCCAGCAGCTTACGGTCAGCTAGCCAGCAGTACTTC. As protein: CASSLRSASQQYF.

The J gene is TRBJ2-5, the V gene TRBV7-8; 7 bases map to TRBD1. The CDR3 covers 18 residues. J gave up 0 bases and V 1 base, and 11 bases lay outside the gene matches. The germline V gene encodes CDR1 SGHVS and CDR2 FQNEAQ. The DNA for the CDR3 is TGTGCCAGCAGCTTAGGTGGATCCGGGACAGCATACCAAGAGACCCAGTACTTC. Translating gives CASSLGGSGTAYQETQYF. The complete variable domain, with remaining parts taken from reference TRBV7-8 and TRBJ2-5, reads GAGVSQSPRYKVAKRGQDVALRCDPISGHVSLFWYQQALGQGPEFLTYFQNEAQLDKSGLPSDRFFAERPEGSVSTLKIQRTQQEDSAVYLCASSLGGSGTAYQETQYFGPGTRLLVL.